This TCR beta chain was sequenced in a study of blood T cell repertoires in COVID-19. Background on the study: Sources were T cells, B-cell-depleted T cells, or PBMCs; the material itself was cDNA or gDNA.

Original data processing: Amplified reference gene primers provided the basis for estimating nucleated cell counts. Profiling relied on immunoSEQ multiplex PCR, and the TCRdb table lists in-frame clones only, not all of them. V and J calls and clone size come straight from that table; D and trimming were deduced from the DNA. In the table there are roughly 300,000 clones, 86% of which are singletons. The CDR3 extends over 14 amino acids. The V gene's germline CDR1 is SGHRS and CDR2 YFSETQ. V was shortened by 4 bases and J by 1 base, with 9 bases between the two germline ends. V is TRBV5-1 and J is TRBJ1-5; possible D gene TRBD1, 5 bases. Sequencing was carried out using peripheral blood. The clonotype comes from a woman aged 45-65 years with acute or convalescent COVID-19. As DNA, the CDR3 is TGCGCCAGCAGCACGGGGGAGAGCAATCAGCCCCAGCATTTT. It encodes CASSTGESNQPQHF.